The following is a T cell receptor (beta chain) sequence with its context. Its target is not known. Extracted RNA was reverse transcribed, and the resulting cDNA served as sequencing template. TCRdb keeps only in-frame clones here, not all; method: immunoSEQ multiplex PCR. The table includes about 160,000 clones, around 50% detected once. The CDR3 is made up of 15 amino acids. Germline CDR1 LNHDA, CDR2 SQIVND (reference sequence). Trimming took off 3 bases at V and 0 bases at J, with 9 bases between the two ends. These data are taken from a study of CD8+ T cells in alopecia areata. Findings and caveats of the study: Scalp samples also yield sequences from resident alphabeta T cells of normal skin.

This chain joins TRBV19 and TRBJ2-1; possible D gene TRBD2, 5 bases. The sequencing sample was made of CD4+ T cells sorted from blood. The sequence was obtained from a human donor with alopecia areata. The CDR3 loop reads CASSIKLGSYNEQFF. The CDR3 DNA follows: TGTGCCAGTAGTATCAAACTAGGCTCCTACAATGAGCAGTTCTTC.